The 21 T cell receptor beta chains below were found in one sample sequenced in a study of T-cell memory formation after mild COVID-19. One entry per CDR3 protein results from TCRdb running MiXCR on the 5' RACE reads. The sample shows 250,000 to 400,000 distinct CDR3 sequences, more than 13% of them seen only once. The sample consisted of PBMCs or a T cell subset sorted from them (not recorded which). Receptor source: a man between 18 and 29 years old who had mild COVID-19 (a few samples of this study predate the infection). Cell type and time point are not known.

This clonotype was seen only a few times. This chain connects TRBV3-1 to TRBJ2-3; D remains ambiguous. Trimming cost V 4 bases and J 6 bases, with 11 bases left between them. This CDR3 is built from 13 residues. Germline V CDR1 and CDR2: LGHDT, YNNKEL (reference sequence). The CDR3 DNA follows: TGTGCCAGCAGCCTAGGCCCGCGCGATACGCAGTATTTT. Its translation is CASSLGPRDTQYF.

The chain is built from TRBV10-3 and TRBJ2-7; the match to TRBD1 covers 8 bases. Trimming at V came to 6 bases and at J to 2 bases, leaving 6 bases not matched to a gene. From germline, CDR1 is ENHRY and CDR2 SYGVKD. This CDR3 has 14 amino acids. For the CDR3, the DNA is TGTGCCATCAGGGAGGACAGGGTCCCCTACGAGCAGTACTTC. This gives the protein CAIREDRVPYEQYF.

This CDR3 is CASSSGQGALDTQYF. CDR3 sequence (DNA): TGTGCCAGCAGCTCGGGACAGGGGGCGTTAGATACGCAGTATTTT. The chain carries TRBV7-2 and TRBJ2-3, with TRBD1 matching 12 bases. This CDR3 region has 15 residues. The J segment lost 5 bases and the V segment lost 4 bases, leaving 4 bases of the junction unmatched. Germline V CDR1 and CDR2: SGHTA, FQGNSA.

The chain joins TRBV27 to TRBJ2-1, with 10 nucleotides matching TRBD1. CDR1 and CDR2 (germline): MNHEY, SMNVEV (reference sequence). With V trimmed by 6 bases and J by 9 bases, 20 bases remained unmatched. The CDR3 is made up of 18 amino acids. CDR3: CASSFGVPGTGVTAEQFF. The CDR3 bases are TGTGCCAGCAGCTTCGGGGTCCCAGGGACAGGGGTTACGGCTGAGCAGTTCTTC.

This clonotype has just a few counts. The chain joins TRBV2 to TRBJ2-7, with TRBD2 as a possible D gene (7 bases). V was cut by 7 bases and J by 3 bases, with 13 bases left in between. Germline V gene sequence: CDR1 SNHLY, CDR2 FYNNEI. The CDR3 covers 13 residues. CDR3 residues: CASNFGGLYEQYV. The CDR3 DNA sequence: TGTGCCAGCAATTTCGGGGGGCTCTACGAGCAGTACGTC.

In this sample, this clonotype turned up a few times. This chain joins TRBV25-1 and TRBJ2-3; TRBD2 aligns across 8 bases. Per the germline V gene, CDR1 is MGHDK and CDR2 is SYGVNS. The CDR3 sequence is 12 residues long. Trimming cost V 9 bases and J 6 bases; bases outside gene matches: 5. CDR3 protein: CASRGLADTQYF. The CDR3 nucleotides are TGTGCCAGTCGAGGACTAGCCGATACGCAGTATTTT.

In this sample, this clonotype turned up a few times. The CDR3 sequence: CASRTGDANEKLFF. CDR3 nucleotide sequence: TGCGCCAGCCGGACAGGGGATGCTAATGAAAAACTGTTTTTT. The chain couples TRBV5-1 to TRBJ1-4, with 9 bases aligning to TRBD1. Trimming at V came to 7 bases and at J to 3 bases, leaving 4 bases not matched to a gene. CDR1 and CDR2 (germline): SGHRS, YFSETQ. The CDR3 sequence is 14 residues long. The complete variable domain, with remaining parts taken from reference TRBV5-1 and TRBJ1-4, reads KAGVTQTPRYLIKTRGQQVTLSCSPISGHRSVSWYQQTPGQGLQFLFEYFSETQRNKGNFPGRFSGRQFSNSRSEMNVSTLELGDSALYLCASRTGDANEKLFFGSGTQLSVL.

There are many counts of this clonotype. This sequence joins TRBV7-6 and TRBJ2-3; 8 bases are a match to TRBD1. The CDR3 is 16 residues long. CDR1 and CDR2 (germline): SGHVS, FNYEAQ. The J segment lost 5 bases and the V segment lost 1 base, leaving 8 bases of the junction unmatched. Written as DNA, the CDR3 is TGTGCCAGCAGCTTAGTTGGGGGGACAGGCGAAGATACGCAGTATTTT. Translated: CASSLVGGTGEDTQYF.

The chain links TRBV5-1 to TRBJ2-3; 8 bases are shared with TRBD1. Germline-derived CDR1 and CDR2 are SGHRS and YFSETQ. The CDR3 has 14 amino acids. Germline trimming cut 4 bases from V and 4 bases from J; bases unmatched to any gene: 5. The CDR3 sequence is CASSHGQGADTQYF. The CDR3 DNA reads as TGCGCCAGCAGCCACGGACAGGGTGCAGATACGCAGTATTTT.

This clonotype was detected a few times. The chain uses TRBV5-1 and TRBJ1-1; D remains unclear. Germline-derived CDR1 and CDR2 are SGHRS and YFSETQ. V lost 3 bases and J 11 bases, leaving 11 bases between the germline ends. This CDR3 is 11 amino acids long. CDR3 DNA: TGCGCCAGCAGCTACGGTCGTGGGGCTTTCTTT. Translation gives CASSYGRGAFF.

This clonotype appeared a few times. The chain uses TRBV7-8 and TRBJ2-3; 7 bases are a match to TRBD1. The germline gives CDR1 SGHVS, CDR2 FQNEAQ. The V gene end was trimmed by 4 bases and the J gene end by 2 bases; junction bases not matched to a gene: 6. The CDR3 covers 15 residues. This CDR3 is CASSSTGHLTDTQYF. CDR3 coding DNA: TGTGCCAGCAGCTCGACAGGGCATCTCACAGATACGCAGTATTTT. The full variable domain, rest sourced from reference TRBV7-8 and TRBJ2-3, is GAGVSQSPRYKVAKRGQDVALRCDPISGHVSLFWYQQALGQGPEFLTYFQNEAQLDKSGLPSDRFFAERPEGSVSTLKIQRTQQEDSAVYLCASSSTGHLTDTQYFGPGTRLTVL.

This clonotype was seen at least ten times. The chain carries TRBV4-2 and TRBJ2-1, with 9 bases fitting TRBD2. The CDR3 loop spans 15 amino acids. V gave up 8 bases and J gave up 2 bases; unmatched junction bases: 7. The germline CDR1 and CDR2 sequences are LGHNA and YNFKEQ. CDR3 DNA sequence: TGTGCCAGCTTAAGCGGGGGGACAACCTACAATGAGCAGTTCTTC. Amino acids: CASLSGGTTYNEQFF.

This clonotype has just a few counts. This sequence joins TRBV7-2 and TRBJ2-3; a possible D gene is TRBD2 (7 bases). The ends were cut back, 5 bases at V and 9 bases at J, with 24 bases in the middle. Germline V gene data show CDR1 as SGHTA and CDR2 as FQGNSA. The CDR3 runs to 16 residues. The CDR3 protein is CASSQWGGAVRQTQYF. The DNA for the CDR3 is TGTGCCAGCAGCCAGTGGGGGGGGGCCGTTCGGCAAACGCAGTATTTT.

This clonotype was counted a few times. The V gene is TRBV27, the J gene TRBJ1-1; 7 bases match TRBD1. V gave up 5 bases and J gave up 2 bases; unmatched junction bases: 14. CDR1 and CDR2 from the germline V gene are MNHEY and SMNVEV (reference sequence). This CDR3 is 17 amino acids long. CDR3: CASSPHRRQGSNTEAFF. Written as DNA, the CDR3 is TGTGCCAGCAGTCCACATCGTCGACAGGGCAGTAACACTGAAGCTTTCTTT.

This clonotype was found a few times. Written as DNA, the CDR3 is TGTGCCAGCAGCTCCGGACTAAGTAATTCACCCCTCCACTTT. The encoded protein is CASSSGLSNSPLHF. The rearrangement joins TRBV7-2 to TRBJ1-6, with D unresolved. Looked up from germline, CDR1 is SGHTA and CDR2 is FQGNSA. The CDR3 covers 14 residues. The germline V and J ends were trimmed by 4 bases and 6 bases, with 10 bases remaining between them.

The gene calls are TRBV13 and TRBJ2-1; D is ambiguous. Germline values: CDR1 PRHDT, CDR2 FYEKMQ (reference sequence). This CDR3 comprises 15 residues. V was shortened by 8 bases and J by 0 bases, with 14 bases between the two germline ends. CDR3 residues: CASSPEGSSYNEQFF. The CDR3 nucleotides are TGTGCCAGCTCCCCTGAAGGCAGCTCCTACAATGAGCAGTTCTTC.

This sequence joins TRBV9 and TRBJ2-3, with D maybe TRBD1 (6 bases). The length of the CDR3 is 14 residues. The V end was cut by 0 bases, the J end by 6 bases, with 11 bases between. The germline CDR1 and CDR2 sequences are SGDLS and YYNGEE. CDR3: CASSVEVRGDTQYF. CDR3 DNA sequence: TGTGCCAGCAGCGTAGAGGTGAGGGGGGATACGCAGTATTTT.

Only a few counts were recorded for this clonotype. The chain joins TRBV11-1 to TRBJ2-3; no firm D call. From germline, CDR1 is SGHAT and CDR2 FQDESV (reference sequence). Trimming removed 5 bases at V and 2 bases at J, with 14 bases between. CDR3 size: 15 residues. CDR3 coding DNA: TGTGCCAGCAGCGGATGGCCCGGTCCCACAGATACGCAGTATTTT. Translated: CASSGWPGPTDTQYF.

This clonotype appeared a few times. CDR3: CAWSPLRDRGRETQYF. The CDR3 DNA sequence: TGTGCCTGGAGTCCTTTGCGGGACAGGGGTCGAGAGACCCAGTACTTC. The chain joins TRBV30 to TRBJ2-5; 10 nucleotides match TRBD1. This CDR3 is 16 amino acids long. The junction had 10 bases not matched to a gene; V was cut back by 2 bases and J by 4 bases. Germline CDR1 reads GTSNPN; CDR2 reads SVGIG (reference sequence).

The J gene is TRBJ1-4, the V gene TRBV20-1, with TRBD1 identical over 9 bases. Germline assignment: CDR1 DFQATT and CDR2 SNEGSKA (reference sequence). V lost 5 bases to trimming and J lost 3 bases; unmatched junction nucleotides: 10. This CDR3 has 16 amino acids. The CDR3: CSAPPTGGMANEKLFF. The CDR3 bases are TGCAGTGCTCCGCCCACAGGGGGCATGGCTAATGAAAAACTGTTTTTT.

This clonotype was picked up a small number of times. The rearrangement uses TRBV4-1 and TRBJ1-6, with D perhaps TRBD1 (5 bases). Trimming shortened V by 1 base and J by 7 bases, and 11 bases separated the two germline ends. The germline CDR1 and CDR2 sequences are MGHRA and YSYEKL. The CDR3 runs to 15 residues. CDR3 region: CASSQVAGRNSPLHF. CDR3 DNA: TGCGCCAGCAGCCAAGTGGCAGGGAGGAATTCACCCCTCCACTTT.